This TCR beta chain derives from a study of shared clonotypes between healthy human individuals. Study-wide results and limits: Non-shared clonotypes showed lower generation probabilities than clonotypes common to all four donors. Some naive CD4 clonotypes, roughly 5%, turned up in common across a few donors.

Sequencing was performed with immunoSEQ multiplex PCR; in TCRdb, only in-frame clones are kept and a portion is missing. The sample consists of roughly 2.4 million clones, around 95% of them appearing once. Every one of the donors was a Caucasian adult that lived in Nashville, Tennessee. V lost 4 bases and J lost 2, with 15 bases in between. In germline, CDR1 is SNHLY, CDR2 FYNNEI. This CDR3 region has 15 residues. Turning to this clone: What it binds is not known.

This sequence was found in a young man in good health. The chain couples TRBV2 to TRBJ2-7; tentatively, D is TRBD1 or TRBD2 (5 bases each). Specimen: naive CD4+ T cells sorted from blood. As for subset: CD45RA+ positively selected. The CDR3 here is CASSVNRGPAYEQYF. CDR3 DNA: TGTGCCAGCAGTGTAAACCGGGGCCCTGCCTACGAGCAGTACTTC.